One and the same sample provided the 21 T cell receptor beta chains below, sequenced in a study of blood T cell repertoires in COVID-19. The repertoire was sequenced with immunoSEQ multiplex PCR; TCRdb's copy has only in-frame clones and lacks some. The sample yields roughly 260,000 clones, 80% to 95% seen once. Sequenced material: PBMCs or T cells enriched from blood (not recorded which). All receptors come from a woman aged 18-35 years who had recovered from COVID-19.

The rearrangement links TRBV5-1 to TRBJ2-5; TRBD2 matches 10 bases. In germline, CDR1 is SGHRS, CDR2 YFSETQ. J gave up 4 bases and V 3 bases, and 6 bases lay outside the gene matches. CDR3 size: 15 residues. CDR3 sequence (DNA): TGCGCCAGCAGCTCAAGGACTAGCGGAGTAGAGACCCAGTACTTC. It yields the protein CASSSRTSGVETQYF. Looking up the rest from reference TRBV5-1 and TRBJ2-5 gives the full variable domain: KAGVTQTPRYLIKTRGQQVTLSCSPISGHRSVSWYQQTPGQGLQFLFEYFSETQRNKGNFPGRFSGRQFSNSRSEMNVSTLELGDSALYLCASSSRTSGVETQYFGPGTRLLVL.

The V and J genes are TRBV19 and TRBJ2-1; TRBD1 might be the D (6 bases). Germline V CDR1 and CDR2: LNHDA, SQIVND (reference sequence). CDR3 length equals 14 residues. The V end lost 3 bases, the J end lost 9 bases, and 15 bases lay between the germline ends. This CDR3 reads CASSMRGIYGEQFF. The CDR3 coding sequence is TGTGCCAGTAGTATGAGGGGGATTTACGGTGAGCAGTTCTTC. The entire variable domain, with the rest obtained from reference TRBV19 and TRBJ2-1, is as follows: DGGITQSPKYLFRKEGQNVTLSCEQNLNHDAMYWYRQDPGQGLRLIYYSQIVNDFQKGDIAEGYSVSREKKESFPLTVTSAQKNPTAFYLCASSMRGIYGEQFFGPGTRLTVL.

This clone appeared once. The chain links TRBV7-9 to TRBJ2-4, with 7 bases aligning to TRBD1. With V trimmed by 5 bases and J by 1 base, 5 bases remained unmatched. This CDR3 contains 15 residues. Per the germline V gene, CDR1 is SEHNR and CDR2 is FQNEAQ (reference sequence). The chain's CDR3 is CASSSPQGAKNIQYF. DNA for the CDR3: TGTGCCAGCAGCAGTCCACAGGGGGCCAAAAACATTCAGTACTTC.

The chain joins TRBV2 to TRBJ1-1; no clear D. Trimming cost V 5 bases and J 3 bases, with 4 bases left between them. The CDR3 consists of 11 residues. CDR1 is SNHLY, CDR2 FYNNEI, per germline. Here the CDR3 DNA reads TGTGCCAGCAGTATCGACACTGAAGCTTTCTTT. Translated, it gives CASSIDTEAFF.

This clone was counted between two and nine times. CDR3 amino acids: CASSFTLTHEQYF. The DNA for the CDR3 is TGTGCCAGCAGTTTTACTCTCACCCACGAGCAGTACTTC. V usage is TRBV12-3 or TRBV12-4 and J usage is TRBJ2-7; D uncertain. V lost 3 bases and J lost 5, with 11 bases in between. The CDR3 consists of 13 residues.

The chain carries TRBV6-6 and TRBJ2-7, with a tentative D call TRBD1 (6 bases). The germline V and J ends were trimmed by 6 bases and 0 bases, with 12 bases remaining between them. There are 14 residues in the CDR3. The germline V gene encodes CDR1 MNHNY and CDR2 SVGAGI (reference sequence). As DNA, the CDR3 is TGTGCCAGCAGAAGACAGGAACGCTCCTACGAGCAGTACTTC. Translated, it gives CASRRQERSYEQYF.

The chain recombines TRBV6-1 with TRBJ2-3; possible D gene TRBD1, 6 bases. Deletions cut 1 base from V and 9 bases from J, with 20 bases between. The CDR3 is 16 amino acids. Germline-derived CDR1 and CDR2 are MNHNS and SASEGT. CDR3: CASSEGFFAPQGTQYF. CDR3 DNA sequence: TGTGCCAGCAGTGAAGGGTTCTTCGCCCCCCAGGGGACGCAGTATTTT.

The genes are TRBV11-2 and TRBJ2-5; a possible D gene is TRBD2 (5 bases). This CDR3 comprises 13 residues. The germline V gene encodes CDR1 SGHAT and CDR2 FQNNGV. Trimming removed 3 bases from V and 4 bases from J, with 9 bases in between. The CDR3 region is CASSFGDRETQYF. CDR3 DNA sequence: TGTGCCAGCAGCTTCGGGGATCGAGAGACCCAGTACTTC. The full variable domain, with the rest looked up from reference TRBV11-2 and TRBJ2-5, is EAGVAQSPRYKIIEKRQSVAFWCNPISGHATLYWYQQILGQGPKLLIQFQNNGVVDDSQLPKDRFSAERLKGVDSTLKIQPAKLEDSAVYLCASSFGDRETQYFGPGTRLLVL.

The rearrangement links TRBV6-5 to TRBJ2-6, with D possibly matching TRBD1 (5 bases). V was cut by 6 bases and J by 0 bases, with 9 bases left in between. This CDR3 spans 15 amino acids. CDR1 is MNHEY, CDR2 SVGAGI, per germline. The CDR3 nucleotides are TGTGCCAGCAGCACAAGGGGCTCTGGGGCCAACGTCCTGACTTTC. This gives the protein CASSTRGSGANVLTF.

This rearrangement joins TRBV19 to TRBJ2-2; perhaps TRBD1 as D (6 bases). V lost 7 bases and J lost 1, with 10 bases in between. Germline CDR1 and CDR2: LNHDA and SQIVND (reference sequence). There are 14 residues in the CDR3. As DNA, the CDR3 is TGTGCCAGTAAGTGGACAGAGAACACCGGGGAGCTGTTTTTT. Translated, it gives CASKWTENTGELFF.

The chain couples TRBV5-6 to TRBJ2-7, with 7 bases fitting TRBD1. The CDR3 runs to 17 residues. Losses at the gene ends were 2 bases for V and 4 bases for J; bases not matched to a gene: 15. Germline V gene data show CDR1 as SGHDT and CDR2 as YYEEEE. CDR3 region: CASSFDSQGSRGYEQYF. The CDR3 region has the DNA TGTGCCAGCAGCTTCGACTCACAGGGGTCGCGAGGATACGAGCAGTACTTC.

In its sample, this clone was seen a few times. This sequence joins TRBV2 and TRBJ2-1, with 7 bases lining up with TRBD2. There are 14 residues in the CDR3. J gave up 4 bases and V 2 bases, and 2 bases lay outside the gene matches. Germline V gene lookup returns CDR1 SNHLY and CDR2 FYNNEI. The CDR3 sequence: CASSELADYNEQFF. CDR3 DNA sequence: TGTGCCAGCAGTGAACTAGCGGATTACAATGAGCAGTTCTTC.

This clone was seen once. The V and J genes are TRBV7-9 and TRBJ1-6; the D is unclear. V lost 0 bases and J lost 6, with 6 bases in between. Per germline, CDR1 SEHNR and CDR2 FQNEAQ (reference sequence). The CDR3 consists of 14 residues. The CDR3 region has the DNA TGTGCCAGCAGCTTAGCCAGAAGTAATTCACCCCTCCACTTT. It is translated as CASSLARSNSPLHF.

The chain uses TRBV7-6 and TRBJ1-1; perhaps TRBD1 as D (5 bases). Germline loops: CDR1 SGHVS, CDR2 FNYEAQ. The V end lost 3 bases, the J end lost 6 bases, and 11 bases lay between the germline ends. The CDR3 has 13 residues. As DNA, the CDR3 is TGTGCCAGCAGCTTGGGTCAGGGCTCTGAAGCTTTCTTT. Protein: CASSLGQGSEAFF.

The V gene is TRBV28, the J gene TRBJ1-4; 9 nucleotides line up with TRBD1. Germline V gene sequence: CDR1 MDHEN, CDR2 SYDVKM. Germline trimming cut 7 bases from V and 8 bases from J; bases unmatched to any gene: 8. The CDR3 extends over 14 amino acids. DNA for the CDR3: TGTGCCAGCAAGGGGGGACAGGGAGACGAAAAACTGTTTTTT. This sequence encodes CASKGGQGDEKLFF. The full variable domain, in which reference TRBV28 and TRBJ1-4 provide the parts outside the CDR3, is DVKVTQSSRYLVKRTGEKVFLECVQDMDHENMFWYRQDPGLGLRLIYFSYDVKMKEKGDIPEGYSVSREKKERFSLILESASTNQTSMYLCASKGGQGDEKLFFGSGTQLSVL.

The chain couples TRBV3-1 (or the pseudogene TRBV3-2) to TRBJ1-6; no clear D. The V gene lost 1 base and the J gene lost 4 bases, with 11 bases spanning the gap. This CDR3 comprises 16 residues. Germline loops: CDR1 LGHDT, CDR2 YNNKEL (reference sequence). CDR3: CASSQVWLQYNSPLHF. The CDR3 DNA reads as TGTGCCAGCAGCCAAGTATGGCTCCAGTATAATTCACCCCTCCACTTT.

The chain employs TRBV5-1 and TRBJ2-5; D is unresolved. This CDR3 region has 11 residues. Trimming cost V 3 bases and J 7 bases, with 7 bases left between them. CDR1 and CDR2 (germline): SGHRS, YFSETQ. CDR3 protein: CASSSPGTQYF. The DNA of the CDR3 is TGCGCCAGCAGCTCTCCGGGGACCCAGTACTTC.

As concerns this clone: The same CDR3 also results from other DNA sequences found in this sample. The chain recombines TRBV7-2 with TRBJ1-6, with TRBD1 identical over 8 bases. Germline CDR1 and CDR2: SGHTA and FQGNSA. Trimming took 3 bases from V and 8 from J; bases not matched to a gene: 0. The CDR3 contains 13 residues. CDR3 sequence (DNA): TGTGCCAGCAGCTTGGGACAGGATTCACCCCTCCACTTT. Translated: CASSLGQDSPLHF.

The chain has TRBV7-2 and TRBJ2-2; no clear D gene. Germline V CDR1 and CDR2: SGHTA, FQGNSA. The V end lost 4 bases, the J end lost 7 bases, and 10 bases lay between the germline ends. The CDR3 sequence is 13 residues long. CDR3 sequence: CASSSSQNGELFF. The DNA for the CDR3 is TGTGCCAGCAGCTCTTCCCAGAACGGGGAGCTGTTTTTT.

CDR3 in amino acids: CASSLGTGHSGANVLTF. The CDR3 region has the DNA TGTGCCAGCAGCTTAGGGACAGGGCACTCTGGGGCCAACGTCCTGACTTTC. The rearrangement links TRBV11-3 to TRBJ2-6, with 8 positions matching TRBD1. The V segment lost 1 base and the J segment 0 bases; nucleotides outside the gene matches: 2. Germline V CDR1 and CDR2: SGHNT, YENEEA. This CDR3 comprises 17 residues.

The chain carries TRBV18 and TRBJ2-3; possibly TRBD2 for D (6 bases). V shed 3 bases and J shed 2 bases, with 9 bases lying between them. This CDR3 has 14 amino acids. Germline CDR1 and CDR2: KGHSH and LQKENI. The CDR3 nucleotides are TGTGCCAGCTCACCGGGCGGGACCACAGATACGCAGTATTTT. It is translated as CASSPGGTTDTQYF.